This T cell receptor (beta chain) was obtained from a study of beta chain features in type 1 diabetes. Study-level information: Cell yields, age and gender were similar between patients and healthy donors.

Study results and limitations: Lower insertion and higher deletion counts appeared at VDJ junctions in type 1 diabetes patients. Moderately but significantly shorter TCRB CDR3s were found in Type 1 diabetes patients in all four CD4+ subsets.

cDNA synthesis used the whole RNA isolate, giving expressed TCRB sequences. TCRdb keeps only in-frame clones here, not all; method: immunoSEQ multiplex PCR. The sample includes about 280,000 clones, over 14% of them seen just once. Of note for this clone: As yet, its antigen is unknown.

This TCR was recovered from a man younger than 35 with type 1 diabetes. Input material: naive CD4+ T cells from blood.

The CDR3 region has the DNA TGTGCCAGCAGCACTATCGGGGGGAACACTGAAGCTTTCTTT. Protein sequence: CASSTIGGNTEAFF. The chain uses TRBV14 and TRBJ1-1; maybe TRBD1 (5 bases). In germline, CDR1 is SGHDN, CDR2 FVKESK. The length of the CDR3 is 14 residues. Trimming left V 5 bases short and J 1 base short, with 11 bases between.